One sample yielded the 24 T cell receptor beta chains listed below, sequenced in a study of shared clonotypes between healthy human individuals. Cells designated naive CD8 were CD45RO-negative and were positively selected for CCR7, with terminally differentiated effector memory CD45RA+ cells excluded. The data were produced by immunoSEQ multiplex PCR, yet TCRdb's version contains in-frame clones alone and is incomplete. The sample comprises approximately 2,200,000 clones, about 92% of which are singletons, and more than 1.5% rests with the top ten. Sequenced sample: naive CD8+ T cells from PBMCs. The receptor source for this set is a young man in good health. Some clones in this sample may be carry-over from other donors' samples.

Worth noting for this clone: This same CDR3 is encoded by further DNA sequences in the sample. The chain uses TRBV27 and TRBJ1-1; perhaps TRBD1 as D (5 bases). Trimming removed 6 bases at V and 4 bases at J, with 15 bases between. Germline CDR1 reads MNHEY; CDR2 reads SMNVEV (reference sequence). The CDR3 has 14 residues. In DNA, the CDR3 is TGTGCCAGCAGCCCAAGAGGGGCGGCCACTGAAGCTTTCTTT. Its protein product is CASSPRGAATEAFF.

CDR3: CASSPYGQAGTDTQYF. The CDR3, as DNA: TGTGCCAGCAGCCCCTATGGGCAGGCGGGCACAGATACGCAGTATTTT. V is TRBV11-3 and J is TRBJ2-3; D is unresolved. Trimming took off 5 bases at V and 1 base at J, with 16 bases between the two ends. The CDR3 is 16 amino acids. Germline V gene lookup returns CDR1 SGHNT and CDR2 YENEEA.

V gene TRBV4-1 combines with J gene TRBJ2-5, with D perhaps TRBD2 (6 bases). The V end lost 3 bases, the J end lost 5 bases, and 19 bases lay between the germline ends. The CDR3 contains 16 residues. The germline gives CDR1 MGHRA, CDR2 YSYEKL. CDR3 sequence: CASSQVLAVGRETQYF. The CDR3 nucleotides read TGCGCCAGCAGCCAGGTGTTGGCCGTGGGGAGGGAGACCCAGTACTTC.

The chain employs TRBV28 and TRBJ2-1; TRBD1 is a possible D gene (5 bases). The length of the CDR3 is 10 residues. Germline CDR1 reads MDHEN; CDR2 reads SYDVKM. V lost 8 bases and J lost 10, with 9 bases in between. CDR3 sequence reads: CASGWGEQFF. In DNA form, the CDR3 reads TGTGCCAGCGGATGGGGCGAGCAGTTCTTC.

The chain is built from TRBV27 and TRBJ2-7; tentative D call: TRBD1 (6 bases). The CDR3 length is 15 residues. V lost 2 bases, J lost 6 bases, and 17 bases lay in between. Germline loops: CDR1 MNHEY, CDR2 SMNVEV (reference sequence). CDR3 nucleotide sequence: TGTGCCAGCAGTTTAATGGGGGCGAGCGCCGCCGAGCAGTACTTC. Translation: CASSLMGASAAEQYF.

Only a few counts were recorded for this clone. The chain has TRBV11-2 and TRBJ1-4; D is undetermined. Germline V lookup: CDR1 SGHAT, CDR2 FQNNGV. V shed 8 bases and J shed 8 bases, with 15 bases lying between them. The CDR3 totals 13 residues. The CDR3 DNA reads TGTGCCAGCCAGGCGGAACTCGGGGAAAAACTGTTTTTT. Translated: CASQAELGEKLFF. Variable domain in full (rest from reference TRBV11-2 and TRBJ1-4): EAGVAQSPRYKIIEKRQSVAFWCNPISGHATLYWYQQILGQGPKLLIQFQNNGVVDDSQLPKDRFSAERLKGVDSTLKIQPAKLEDSAVYLCASQAELGEKLFFGSGTQLSVL.

The chain recombines TRBV19 with TRBJ2-7; 7 bases agree with TRBD1. Germline V lookup: CDR1 LNHDA, CDR2 SQIVND (reference sequence). V dropped 4 bases and J dropped 0; count of bases not matched to a gene: 9. This CDR3 comprises 16 residues. The chain's CDR3 is CASSRGDSSISYEQYF. Written as DNA, the CDR3 is TGTGCCAGTAGTAGAGGGGACAGCTCCATCTCCTACGAGCAGTACTTC.

This clone was observed at least ten times. The genes are TRBV6-5 and TRBJ2-2, with D possibly matching TRBD2 (5 bases). The CDR3 has 15 residues. The germline V and J ends were trimmed by 2 bases and 4 bases, with 11 bases remaining between them. Germline assignment: CDR1 MNHEY and CDR2 SVGAGI. CDR3 loop: CASSYLAAGTGELFF. The CDR3 nucleotides are TGTGCCAGCAGTTACCTTGCGGCGGGCACCGGGGAGCTGTTTTTT.

The V and J genes are TRBV5-8 and TRBJ1-5, with 8 bases that match TRBD1. Germline CDR1 is SGHTS and CDR2 is YDEGEE. V gave up 5 bases and J gave up 6 bases; unmatched junction bases: 7. The CDR3 sequence is 14 residues long. CDR3 sequence: CASRPDRGGQPQHF. In DNA form, the CDR3 reads TGTGCCAGCAGACCTGACAGGGGAGGTCAGCCCCAGCATTTT.

The chain links TRBV29-1 to TRBJ2-1; D is uncertain. From germline, CDR1 is SQVTM and CDR2 ANQGSEA. This CDR3 is 13 amino acids long. Trimming cost V 4 bases and J 6 bases, with 13 bases left between them. DNA of the CDR3: TGCAGCGTTGTCGCCCCCGCACTCAATGAGCAGTTCTTC. Its protein product is CSVVAPALNEQFF.

The V call is TRBV27, the J call TRBJ2-1, with TRBD2 matching over 7 bases. This CDR3 spans 15 amino acids. With 1 base clipped from V and 6 bases from J, the junction kept 6 bases outside the gene matches. CDR1 and CDR2 from the germline V gene are MNHEY and SMNVEV (reference sequence). Here the CDR3 DNA reads TGTGCCAGCAGTTTATTCAGCGGGGCACCCAATGAGCAGTTCTTC. This encodes CASSLFSGAPNEQFF.

This sequence joins TRBV19 and TRBJ1-4; 10 nucleotides match TRBD1. Germline CDR1 reads LNHDA; CDR2 reads SQIVND (reference sequence). The V gene end was trimmed by 5 bases and the J gene end by 8 bases; junction bases not matched to a gene: 5. The CDR3 spans 14 residues. The DNA of the CDR3 is TGTGCCAGTAGTTTCTGGGACAGGGGAGAAAAACTGTTTTTT. Protein sequence: CASSFWDRGEKLFF.

This rearrangement joins TRBV6-1 to TRBJ2-7; TRBD1 is a possible D gene (6 bases). This CDR3 region has 14 residues. With 11 bases removed from V and 4 bases from J, the gap between germline ends came to 21 bases. Looked up from germline, CDR1 is MNHNS and CDR2 is SASEGT. The CDR3 protein is CAGAQGRGAYEQYF. DNA of the CDR3: TGTGCCGGGGCCCAAGGCAGGGGAGCGTACGAGCAGTACTTC.

The rearrangement links TRBV29-1 to TRBJ1-1; TRBD1 might be the D (5 bases). In germline, CDR1 is SQVTM, CDR2 ANQGSEA. V lost 6 bases, J lost 10 bases, and 15 bases lay in between. The CDR3 has 11 residues. Written as DNA, the CDR3 is TGCAGCGTCCCTTTGAGGGGACTAGCTTTCTTT. Encoded protein: CSVPLRGLAFF.

The V and J genes are TRBV5-1 and TRBJ2-2; no clear D gene. The CDR3 contains 13 residues. Trimming shortened V by 0 bases and J by 9 bases, and 9 bases separated the two germline ends. Germline CDR1 is SGHRS and CDR2 is YFSETQ. CDR3 protein: CASSLVLTRELFF. In DNA, the CDR3 is TGCGCCAGCAGCTTGGTACTTACTCGGGAGCTGTTTTTT.

This chain links TRBV11-2 with TRBJ2-7, with 11 nucleotides matching TRBD2. With 2 bases clipped from V and 5 bases from J, the junction kept 8 bases outside the gene matches. CDR1 and CDR2 (germline): SGHAT, FQNNGV. This CDR3 region has 16 residues. The CDR3 loop is CASSLFSLAGGNEQYF. In DNA form, the CDR3 reads TGTGCCAGCAGCTTATTTAGTCTAGCGGGAGGCAACGAGCAGTACTTC. The full variable domain, in which reference TRBV11-2 and TRBJ2-7 provide the parts outside the CDR3, is EAGVAQSPRYKIIEKRQSVAFWCNPISGHATLYWYQQILGQGPKLLIQFQNNGVVDDSQLPKDRFSAERLKGVDSTLKIQPAKLEDSAVYLCASSLFSLAGGNEQYFGPGTRLTVT.

V usage is TRBV28 and J usage is TRBJ2-2; D gene uncertain. CDR1 MDHEN and CDR2 SYDVKM come from the germline V gene. The CDR3 runs 17 residues. V shed 7 bases and J shed 6 bases, with 24 bases lying between them. CDR3 protein: CASTSPPSTWAAGELFF. The DNA of the CDR3 is TGTGCCAGCACCTCCCCGCCAAGCACGTGGGCGGCCGGGGAGCTGTTTTTT. Supplemented by reference TRBV28 and TRBJ2-2, the full variable domain reads DVKVTQSSRYLVKRTGEKVFLECVQDMDHENMFWYRQDPGLGLRLIYFSYDVKMKEKGDIPEGYSVSREKKERFSLILESASTNQTSMYLCASTSPPSTWAAGELFFGEGSRLTVL.

The V gene is TRBV9, the J gene TRBJ2-3; possibly TRBD1 or TRBD2 for D (5 bases each). The CDR3 length is 15 residues. V gave up 0 bases and J gave up 7 bases, with 15 bases separating them. Germline V lookup: CDR1 SGDLS, CDR2 YYNGEE. The DNA for the CDR3 is TGTGCCAGCAGCGTAGAGGGACGCCTTACCAATACGCAGTATTTT. Translated, it gives CASSVEGRLTNTQYF.

The rearrangement uses TRBV9 and TRBJ2-1, with TRBD2 matching over 10 bases. Losses at the gene ends were 0 bases for V and 0 bases for J; bases not matched to a gene: 9. There are 19 residues in the CDR3. Germline V gives CDR1 SGDLS, CDR2 YYNGEE. This CDR3 is CASSVGGTSVVVSYNEQFF. The CDR3 DNA follows: TGTGCCAGCAGCGTAGGTGGGACTAGCGTCGTTGTCTCCTACAATGAGCAGTTCTTC.

The J gene is TRBJ1-2, the V gene TRBV28; TRBD1 might be the D (5 bases). Per the germline V gene, CDR1 is MDHEN and CDR2 is SYDVKM. This CDR3 is 11 amino acids long. Trimming removed 6 bases from V and 7 bases from J, with 9 bases in between. The CDR3 loop reads CASSDSSGYTF. CDR3 coding DNA: TGTGCCAGCAGCGACAGTTCTGGCTACACCTTC.

The rearrangement links TRBV7-9 to TRBJ1-1, with 7 bases aligning to TRBD1. Trimming took 5 bases from V and 0 from J; bases not matched to a gene: 6. The germline gives CDR1 SEHNR, CDR2 FQNEAQ (reference sequence). This CDR3 has 15 amino acids. CDR3 DNA sequence: TGTGCCAGCAGCGGGGGACAGATCATGAACACTGAAGCTTTCTTT. It specifies CASSGGQIMNTEAFF.

The chain uses TRBV7-9 and TRBJ2-3; 11 bases match TRBD2. The CDR3 sequence is 17 residues long. CDR1 SEHNR and CDR2 FQNEAQ come from the germline V gene (reference sequence). V trimming: 2 bases; J trimming: 1 base; junction bases outside the gene matches: 5. The CDR3 region is CASSLRGTSGGTDTQYF. The CDR3 DNA is TGTGCCAGCAGCTTACGGGGGACTAGCGGTGGCACAGATACGCAGTATTTT. Full variable domain (rest looked up from reference TRBV7-9 and TRBJ2-3): DTGVSQNPRHKITKRGQNVTFRCDPISEHNRLYWYRQTLGQGPEFLTYFQNEAQLEKSRLLSDRFSAERPKGSFSTLEIQRTEQGDSAMYLCASSLRGTSGGTDTQYFGPGTRLTVL.

The chain joins TRBV7-9 to TRBJ2-7; D gene uncertain. The CDR3 extends over 15 amino acids. V was cut by 5 bases and J by 6 bases, with 20 bases left in between. Germline lookup yields CDR1 SEHNR and CDR2 FQNEAQ (reference sequence). This chain's CDR3 is CASSDLTGPTGEQYF. The DNA of the CDR3 is TGTGCCAGCAGCGATCTCACGGGTCCCACGGGCGAGCAGTACTTC. The variable domain in full, completed from reference TRBV7-9 and TRBJ2-7, reads DTGVSQNPRHKITKRGQNVTFRCDPISEHNRLYWYRQTLGQGPEFLTYFQNEAQLEKSRLLSDRFSAERPKGSFSTLEIQRTEQGDSAMYLCASSDLTGPTGEQYFGPGTRLTVT.

Notes on this clone: The same CDR3 arises from other DNA sequences in this sample as well. V and J are TRBV7-9 and TRBJ1-4, with D tentatively TRBD1 (5 bases). There are 11 residues in the CDR3. Trimming stripped 8 bases from V and 6 bases from J, with 7 bases between. Germline-derived CDR1 and CDR2 are SEHNR and FQNEAQ (reference sequence). The CDR3 nucleotides read TGTGCCAGCTCCAGGGATGAAAAACTGTTTTTT. Protein product: CASSRDEKLFF.